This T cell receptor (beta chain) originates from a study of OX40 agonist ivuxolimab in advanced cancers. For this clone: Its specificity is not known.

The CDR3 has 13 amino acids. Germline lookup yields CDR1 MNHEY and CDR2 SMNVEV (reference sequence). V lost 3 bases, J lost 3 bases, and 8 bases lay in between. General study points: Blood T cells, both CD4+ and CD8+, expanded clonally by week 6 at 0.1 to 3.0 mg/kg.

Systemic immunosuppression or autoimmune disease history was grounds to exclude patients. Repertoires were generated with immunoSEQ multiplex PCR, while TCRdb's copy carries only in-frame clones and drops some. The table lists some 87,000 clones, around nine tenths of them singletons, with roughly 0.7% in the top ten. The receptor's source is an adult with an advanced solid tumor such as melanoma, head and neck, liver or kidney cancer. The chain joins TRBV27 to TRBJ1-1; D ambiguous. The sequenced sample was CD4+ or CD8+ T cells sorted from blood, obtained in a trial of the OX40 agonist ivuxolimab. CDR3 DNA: TGTGCCAGCAGTTTGCAGCAGGACACTGAAGCTTTCTTT. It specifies CASSLQQDTEAFF.